The 9 T cell receptor beta chains below were found in one sample sequenced in a study of blood T cells in healthy people across ages. The authors ran a second PCR of 7 to 11 cycles using a sample-barcoded 5' primer and a J-beta primer mix. Each CDR3 protein gets one entry after TCRdb re-called the 5' RACE reads with MiXCR. The data hold 780,000 or so distinct CDR3 sequences, with more than 50% observed a single time. The sample was blood. These receptors came from a man aged 35-49 years in good health.

This clonotype has just a few counts. The V and J genes are TRBV6-5 and TRBJ2-5, with D maybe TRBD2 (7 bases). Germline CDR1 is MNHEY and CDR2 is SVGAGI. The CDR3 totals 14 residues. V shed 5 bases and J shed 5 bases, with 15 bases lying between them. The DNA for the CDR3 is TGTGCCAGCAGTACCTGGGGGGGCCCGGAGACCCAGTACTTC. Protein product: CASSTWGGPETQYF.

The sample holds a few counts of this clonotype. The CDR3 protein is CSVGQGWGDQPQHF. The CDR3 DNA reads as TGCAGCGTCGGACAGGGTTGGGGAGATCAGCCCCAGCATTTT. The rearrangement uses TRBV29-1 and TRBJ1-5, with 8 bases lining up with TRBD1. The V segment lost 6 bases and the J segment 5 bases; nucleotides outside the gene matches: 9. Germline loops: CDR1 SQVTM, CDR2 ANQGSEA. CDR3 length: 14 amino acids.

The gene calls are TRBV9 and TRBJ2-1; 7 bases align to TRBD1. The CDR3 is made up of 14 amino acids. Trimming took 2 bases from V and 4 from J; bases not matched to a gene: 3. Germline V CDR1 and CDR2: SGDLS, YYNGEE. The CDR3 region has the DNA TGTGCCAGCAGCGTGGGGACAGAGTACAATGAGCAGTTCTTC. Translated: CASSVGTEYNEQFF.

V is TRBV12-3 or TRBV12-4 and J is TRBJ2-6, with 9 positions matching TRBD1. The CDR3 sequence is 19 residues long. The junction had 12 bases not matched to a gene; V was cut back by 4 bases and J by 2 bases. CDR3 in amino acids: CASSSRPGQGLPGANVLTF. Here the CDR3 DNA reads TGTGCCAGCAGTTCCCGACCGGGACAGGGTCTCCCTGGGGCCAACGTCCTGACTTTC.

This chain uses TRBV7-9 with TRBJ1-2; no definite D call. There are 12 residues in the CDR3. The V gene lost 4 bases and the J gene lost 3 bases, with 6 bases spanning the gap. The germline V gene has CDR1 SEHNR and CDR2 FQNEAQ (reference sequence). CDR3 DNA sequence: TGTGCCAGCAGCTCCTTCGACTATGGCTACACCTTC. It encodes CASSSFDYGYTF.

This clonotype has only a few counts. This sequence joins TRBV11-2 and TRBJ1-1; D may be TRBD1 (6 bases). Trimming shortened V by 5 bases and J by 11 bases, and 18 bases separated the two germline ends. Germline lookup yields CDR1 SGHAT and CDR2 FQNNGV. CDR3 length: 13 amino acids. DNA of the CDR3: TGTGCCAGCAGCCCAGAGGGGGGCTTTGGGGCTTTCTTT. This gives the protein CASSPEGGFGAFF.

The chain carries TRBV28 and TRBJ2-1; weak D call: TRBD2 (5 bases). Trimming left V 5 bases short and J 4 bases short, with 15 bases between. Germline V gene data show CDR1 as MDHEN and CDR2 as SYDVKM. This CDR3 has 15 residues. This chain's CDR3 is CASSVQDGGYNEQFF. The DNA for the CDR3 is TGTGCCAGCAGTGTCCAAGACGGAGGATACAATGAGCAGTTCTTC.

The chain employs TRBV5-1 and TRBJ1-4, with D tentatively TRBD1 (6 bases). The CDR3 has 15 amino acids. The V gene lost 0 bases and the J gene lost 8 bases, with 14 bases spanning the gap. Germline V gives CDR1 SGHRS, CDR2 YFSETQ. The CDR3 is CASSLEPGDDEKLFF. CDR3 bases: TGCGCCAGCAGCTTGGAGCCAGGGGACGACGAAAAACTGTTTTTT.

This clonotype appeared many times. V gene TRBV20-1 combines with J gene TRBJ2-1, with D perhaps TRBD1 or TRBD2 (5 bases each). The ends were cut back, 5 bases at V and 5 bases at J, with 13 bases in the middle. CDR1 is DFQATT and CDR2 is SNEGSKA in the germline V gene (reference sequence). The CDR3 covers 13 residues. The CDR3 protein is CSARGPLNNEQFF. In nucleotides, the CDR3 is TGCAGTGCTCGGGGCCCACTTAACAATGAGCAGTTCTTC.